What follows are 15 T cell receptor beta chains derived from one specimen sequenced in a study of identical twins. TCRdb re-called the 5' RACE reads through MiXCR, storing one row per CDR3 protein. The sample shows about 290,000 distinct CDR3 sequences, 9.5% of them seen only once. A further study also used this sample, focusing on yellow fever vaccine responses in identical twins.

The sample was CD8+ T cells sorted from blood. The receptors originated from a woman between 18 and 29 years old in good health.

Ten or more counts support this clonotype. CDR3 nucleotide sequence: TGCGCCAGCAGCCGATTCGCGGGGGCCACCTACGAGCAGTACTTC. Protein: CASSRFAGATYEQYF. The chain combines TRBV5-1 with TRBJ2-7; the D gene is possibly TRBD2 (7 bases). The germline V gene encodes CDR1 SGHRS and CDR2 YFSETQ. V was shortened by 4 bases and J by 2 bases, with 16 bases between the two germline ends. This CDR3 comprises 15 residues.

The table lists this clonotype with a few counts. The rearrangement links TRBV28 to TRBJ2-5, with D possibly matching TRBD1 (5 bases). The CDR3 runs 15 residues. Looked up from germline, CDR1 is MDHEN and CDR2 is SYDVKM. Deletions cut 5 bases from V and 6 bases from J, with 19 bases between. The CDR3 DNA reads TGTGCCAGCAGTCCCATAGGGCCCCAGGGTCAGACCCAGTACTTC. It encodes CASSPIGPQGQTQYF.

This clonotype turned up a few times. The V and J genes are TRBV27 and TRBJ2-7, with D maybe TRBD1 (6 bases). CDR1 is MNHEY, CDR2 SMNVEV, per germline (reference sequence). The CDR3 runs 12 residues. V lost 6 bases, J lost 6 bases, and 12 bases lay in between. As DNA, the CDR3 is TGTGCCAGCAGCCAGTCAGGGGTCGAGCAGTACTTC. It specifies CASSQSGVEQYF.

This clonotype was seen a handful of times. The chain uses TRBV27 and TRBJ2-7; TRBD1 aligns across 9 bases. J gave up 0 bases and V 4 bases, and 4 bases lay outside the gene matches. CDR3 length: 15 residues. In germline, CDR1 is MNHEY, CDR2 SMNVEV (reference sequence). Here the CDR3 DNA reads TGTGCCAGCAGTTCCCGACAGGGGGGCTCCTACGAGCAGTACTTC. Its protein is CASSSRQGGSYEQYF.

The table lists this clonotype with many counts. J is TRBJ2-7 and V is TRBV12-3 or TRBV12-4; D possibly uses TRBD1 or TRBD2 (6 bases each). The CDR3 spans 15 residues. The V end was cut by 3 bases, the J end by 0 bases, with 12 bases between. The CDR3 protein is CASSFGRGPSYEQYF. DNA of the CDR3: TGTGCCAGCAGTTTTGGTCGGGGGCCCTCCTACGAGCAGTACTTC.

The V gene is TRBV5-6, the J gene TRBJ2-7; D might be TRBD1 or TRBD2, each matching 5 bases. Germline CDR1 SGHDT, CDR2 YYEEEE. This CDR3 spans 16 amino acids. Deletions cut 2 bases from V and 3 bases from J, with 18 bases between. In nucleotides, the CDR3 is TGTGCCAGCAGCTTTCCCGAGGGGACCCAGTTCTACGAGCAGTACTTC. This translates into CASSFPEGTQFYEQYF. The whole variable domain, filled in from reference TRBV5-6 and TRBJ2-7, reads DAGVTQSPTHLIKTRGQQVTLRCSPKSGHDTVSWYQQALGQGPQFIFQYYEEEERQRGNFPDRFSGHQFPNYSSELNVNALLLGDSALYLCASSFPEGTQFYEQYFGPGTRLTVT.

The chain employs TRBV6-2 or TRBV6-3 and TRBJ1-5, with 9 bases identical to TRBD1. CDR1 and CDR2 from the germline V gene are MNHEY and SVGEGT. The CDR3 extends over 14 amino acids. The trim removed 6 bases at V and 5 bases at J, leaving 5 bases unmatched. In DNA form, the CDR3 reads TGTGCCAGCAGCCGAACAGGGGGCGATCAGCCCCAGCATTTT. Translating it yields CASSRTGGDQPQHF.

This clonotype was found many times. V and J are TRBV21-1 and TRBJ2-7; whether TRBD1, the table's D call, matches the DNA was not checked. TRBV21-1 is classified as a pseudogene. This CDR3 is 15 amino acids long. The CDR3 spells CASSKRQGTPYEQYF. The CDR3 DNA is TGTGCCAGCAGCAAACGACAGGGGACGCCCTACGAGCAGTACTTC.

This clonotype was observed at least ten times. The chain links TRBV12-3 or TRBV12-4 to TRBJ2-7, with a tentative D call TRBD1 (5 bases). V dropped 4 bases and J dropped 4 bases, with 20 bases sitting between them. This CDR3 is 16 amino acids long. CDR3 in amino acids: CASSSLGEGASYEQYF. DNA of the CDR3: TGTGCCAGCAGTTCACTCGGAGAAGGGGCAAGTTACGAGCAGTACTTC.

CDR3 in DNA: TGTGCCAGCAGCTGGGACACGGGGGTTTTTGGCTACACCTTC. As protein: CASSWDTGVFGYTF. The chain employs TRBV7-9 and TRBJ1-2, with D tentatively TRBD1 (6 bases). The CDR3 extends over 14 amino acids. The ends were cut back, 4 bases at V and 7 bases at J, with 16 bases in the middle. Per the germline V gene, CDR1 is SEHNR and CDR2 is FQNEAQ (reference sequence).

The genes are TRBV10-3 and TRBJ2-6; 14 bases are shared with TRBD2. The CDR3 has 18 amino acids. Germline V gene data show CDR1 as ENHRY and CDR2 as SYGVKD. J lost 3 bases, V lost 6 bases, and 7 bases had no gene match. CDR3 loop: CAIRAGLAGESGANVLTF. In nucleotides, the CDR3 is TGTGCCATCAGAGCGGGACTAGCGGGAGAGAGTGGGGCCAACGTCCTGACTTTC.

The chain recombines TRBV4-1 with TRBJ2-3; 8 bases agree with TRBD2. With V trimmed by 4 bases and J by 3 bases, 15 bases remained unmatched. Germline-derived CDR1 and CDR2 are MGHRA and YSYEKL. The CDR3 contains 18 residues. The CDR3 nucleotides are TGCGCCAGCAGCCCCGGACTAGCCCGAAAAGGGTTGACAGATACGCAGTATTTT. Protein product: CASSPGLARKGLTDTQYF.

The chain carries TRBV6-4 and TRBJ2-1; no definite D call. Germline V CDR1 and CDR2: MRHNA, SNTAGT. Deletions cut 2 bases from V and 2 bases from J, with 10 bases between. The CDR3 extends over 15 amino acids. For the CDR3, the DNA is TGTGCCAGCAGTGACGGGGAAGGCCCCTACAATGAGCAGTTCTTC. It specifies CASSDGEGPYNEQFF.

This rearrangement joins TRBV12-3 or TRBV12-4 to TRBJ2-1; D is undetermined. V was trimmed by 8 bases and J by 3 bases, leaving 5 bases between them. The CDR3 covers 11 residues. The CDR3 DNA reads as TGTGCCAGCGAGAACTACAATGAGCAGTTCTTC. Its translation is CASENYNEQFF.

V usage is TRBV15 and J usage is TRBJ2-7; the match to TRBD1 covers 7 bases. CDR3 length equals 15 residues. The V and J ends lost 0 bases and 2 bases, in that order; junction bases with no gene match: 4. From germline, CDR1 is LNHNV and CDR2 YYDKDF (reference sequence). CDR3 in amino acids: CATSRDGTAPYEQYF. The CDR3 nucleotides read TGTGCCACCAGCAGAGATGGGACAGCCCCCTACGAGCAGTACTTC.